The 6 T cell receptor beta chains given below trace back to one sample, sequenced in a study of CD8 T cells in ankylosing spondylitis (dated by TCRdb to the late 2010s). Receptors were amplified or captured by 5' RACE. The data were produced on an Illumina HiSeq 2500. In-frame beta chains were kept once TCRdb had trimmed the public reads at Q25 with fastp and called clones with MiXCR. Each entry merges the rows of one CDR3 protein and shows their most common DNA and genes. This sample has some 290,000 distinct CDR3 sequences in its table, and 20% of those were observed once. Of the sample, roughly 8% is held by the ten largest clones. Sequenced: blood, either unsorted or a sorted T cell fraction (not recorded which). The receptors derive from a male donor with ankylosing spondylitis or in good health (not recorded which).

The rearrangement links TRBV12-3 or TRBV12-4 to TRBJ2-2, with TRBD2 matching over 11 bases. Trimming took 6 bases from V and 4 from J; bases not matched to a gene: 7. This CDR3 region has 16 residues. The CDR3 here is CASRFSGGAFTGELFF. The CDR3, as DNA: TGTGCCAGCAGATTTAGCGGGGGGGCGTTCACCGGGGAGCTGTTTTTT.

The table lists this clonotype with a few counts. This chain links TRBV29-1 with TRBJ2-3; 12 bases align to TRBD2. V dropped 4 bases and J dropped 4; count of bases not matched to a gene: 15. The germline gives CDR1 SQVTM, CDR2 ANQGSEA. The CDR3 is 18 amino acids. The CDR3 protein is CSVVRPTSGSRWSDTQYF. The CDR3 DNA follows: TGCAGCGTTGTCCGACCGACTAGCGGGAGTAGGTGGTCAGATACGCAGTATTTT.

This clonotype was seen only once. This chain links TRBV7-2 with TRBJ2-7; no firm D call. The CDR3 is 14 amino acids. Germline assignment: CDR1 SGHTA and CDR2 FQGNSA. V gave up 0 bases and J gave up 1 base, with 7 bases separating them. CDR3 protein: CASSLAPGSYEQYV. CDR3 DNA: TGTGCCAGCAGCTTAGCCCCGGGTTCCTACGAGCAGTACGTC.

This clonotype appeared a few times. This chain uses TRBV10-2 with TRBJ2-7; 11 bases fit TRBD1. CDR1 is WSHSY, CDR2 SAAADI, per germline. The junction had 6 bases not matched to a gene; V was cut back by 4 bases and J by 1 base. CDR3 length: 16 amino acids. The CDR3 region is CASSGQRDRGSYEQYV. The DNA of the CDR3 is TGCGCCAGCAGTGGCCAGCGGGACAGGGGGTCCTACGAGCAGTACGTC.

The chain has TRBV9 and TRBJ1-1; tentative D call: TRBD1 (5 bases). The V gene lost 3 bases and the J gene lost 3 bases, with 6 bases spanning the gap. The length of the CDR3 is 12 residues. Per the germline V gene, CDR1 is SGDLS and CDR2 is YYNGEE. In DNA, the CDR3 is TGTGCCAGCAGCGGGGGGGACACTGAAGCTTTCTTT. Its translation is CASSGGDTEAFF.

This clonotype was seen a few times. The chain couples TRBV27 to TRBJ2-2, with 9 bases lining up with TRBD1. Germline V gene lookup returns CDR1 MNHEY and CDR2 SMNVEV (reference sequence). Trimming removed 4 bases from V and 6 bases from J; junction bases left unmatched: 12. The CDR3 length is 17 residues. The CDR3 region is CASSSLIGQGRAGELFF. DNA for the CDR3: TGTGCCAGCAGTTCGCTAATCGGACAGGGGAGGGCCGGGGAGCTGTTTTTT.